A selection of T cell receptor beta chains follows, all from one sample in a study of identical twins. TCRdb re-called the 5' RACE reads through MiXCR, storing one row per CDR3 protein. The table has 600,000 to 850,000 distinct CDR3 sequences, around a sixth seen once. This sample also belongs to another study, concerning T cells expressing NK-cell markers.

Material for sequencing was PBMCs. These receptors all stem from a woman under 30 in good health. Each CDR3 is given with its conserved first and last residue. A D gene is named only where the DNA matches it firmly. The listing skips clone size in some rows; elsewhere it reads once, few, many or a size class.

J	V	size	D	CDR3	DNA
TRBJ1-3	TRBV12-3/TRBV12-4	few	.	CASSRDRSGNTIYF	TGTGCCAGCAGCCGGGACCGTTCTGGAAACACCATATATTTT
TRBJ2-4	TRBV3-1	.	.	CASCQKGRAKNIQYF	TGTGCCAGCTGCCAAAAGGGCAGAGCCAAAAACATTCAGTACTTC
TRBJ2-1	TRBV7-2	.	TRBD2	CASSLLAGSSSYNEQFF	TGTGCCAGCAGCCTACTAGCGGGGTCCAGCTCCTACAATGAGCAGTTCTTC
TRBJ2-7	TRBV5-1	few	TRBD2	CASSLVASGSGEQYF	TGCGCCAGCAGCTTGGTGGCTAGCGGGAGTGGCGAGCAGTACTTC
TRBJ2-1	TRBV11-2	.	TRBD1	CASSVTGTVNNEQFF	TGTGCCAGCAGCGTCACCGGGACAGTTAACAATGAGCAGTTCTTC
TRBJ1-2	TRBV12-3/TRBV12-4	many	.	CASSFDGLYGYTF	TGTGCCAGCAGTTTCGACGGCCTCTATGGCTACACCTTC
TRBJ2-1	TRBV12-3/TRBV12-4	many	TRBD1	CASSFGTGWNEQFF	TGTGCCAGCAGTTTCGGGACAGGGTGGAATGAGCAGTTCTTC
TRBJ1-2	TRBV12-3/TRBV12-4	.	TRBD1	CASSLGKGAGYTF	TGTGCCAGCAGTTTAGGGAAGGGGGCCGGCTACACCTTC
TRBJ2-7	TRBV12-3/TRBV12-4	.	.	CARPRGGNYEQYF	TGTGCCAGACCGAGGGGAGGAAACTACGAGCAGTACTTC
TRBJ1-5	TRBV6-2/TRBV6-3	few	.	CASSLQRPGDQPQHF	TGTGCCAGCAGTTTGCAGCGTCCCGGGGATCAGCCCCAGCATTTT
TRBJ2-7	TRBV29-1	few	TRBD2	CSVEAVASGSYEQYF	TGCAGCGTTGAAGCGGTGGCTAGCGGCTCCTACGAGCAGTACTTC
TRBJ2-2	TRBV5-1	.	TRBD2	CASSESGATNTGELFF	TGCGCCAGCAGTGAGAGCGGGGCCACGAACACCGGGGAGCTGTTTTTT
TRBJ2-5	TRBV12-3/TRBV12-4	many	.	CASSLTDQETQYF	TGTGCCAGCAGTTTGACAGACCAAGAGACCCAGTACTTC
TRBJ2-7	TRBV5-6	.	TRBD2	CASSLVASGGQEQYF	TGTGCCAGCAGCTTGGTCGCTAGCGGGGGACAAGAGCAGTACTTC
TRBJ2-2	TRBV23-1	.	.	CASRGSKNTGELFF	TGCGCCAGCAGGGGGTCAAAGAACACCGGGGAGCTGTTTTTT
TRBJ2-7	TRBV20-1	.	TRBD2	CSAHREGDVGYYEQYF	TGCAGTGCCCACCGGGAGGGCGACGTGGGGTACTACGAGCAGTACTTC
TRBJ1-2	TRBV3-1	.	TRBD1	CASRTGRAGYTF	TGTGCCAGCCGGACAGGGAGGGCTGGCTACACCTTC
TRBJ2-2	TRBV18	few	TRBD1	CASSKDRGTTGELFF	TGTGCCAGCTCAAAAGACAGGGGTACCACCGGGGAGCTGTTTTTT
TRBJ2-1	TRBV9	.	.	CASSVAGSYEQFF	TGTGCCAGCAGCGTAGCTGGTAGCTATGAGCAGTTCTTC
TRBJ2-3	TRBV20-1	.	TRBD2	CSVSGTSGRADTQYF	TGCAGTGTTTCCGGGACTAGCGGGAGGGCAGATACGCAGTATTTT
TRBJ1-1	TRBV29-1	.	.	CSVLRVSMNTEAFF	TGCAGCGTCCTTAGGGTCTCCATGAACACTGAAGCTTTCTTT
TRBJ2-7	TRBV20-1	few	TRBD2	CRGTSGDYEQYF	TGCAGGGGGACTAGCGGTGACTACGAGCAGTACTTC
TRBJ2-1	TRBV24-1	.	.	CATSDLRGGQFF	TGTGCCACCAGTGATTTACGCGGGGGCCAGTTCTTC
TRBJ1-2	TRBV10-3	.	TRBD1	CAISDQRGTGGGYGYTF	TGTGCCATCAGTGACCAGAGGGGAACAGGGGGCGGCTATGGCTACACCTTC
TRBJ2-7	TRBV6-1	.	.	CATLGTRVQYEQYF	TGTGCCACCCTCGGGACCAGGGTACAGTACGAGCAGTACTTC
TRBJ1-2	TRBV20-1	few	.	CSAREVGVNGYTF	TGCAGTGCTAGAGAAGTTGGGGTTAATGGCTACACCTTC
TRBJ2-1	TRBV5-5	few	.	CASSFVQGTYNEQFF	TGTGCCAGCAGCTTTGTTCAGGGGACCTACAATGAGCAGTTCTTC
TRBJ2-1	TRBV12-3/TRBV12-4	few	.	CASRPRGSAYNEQFF	TGTGCCAGCAGGCCCCGGGGCTCCGCCTACAATGAGCAGTTCTTC
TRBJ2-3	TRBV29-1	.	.	CSVRPGTTDTQYF	TGCAGCGTTCGTCCGGGTACCACAGATACGCAGTATTTT
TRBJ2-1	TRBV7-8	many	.	CASSQGQSSSYNEQFF	TGTGCCAGCAGCCAAGGACAGTCGAGCTCCTACAATGAGCAGTTCTTC
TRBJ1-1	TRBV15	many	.	CATSRDKGVNTEAFF	TGTGCCACCAGCAGAGATAAGGGGGTGAACACTGAAGCTTTCTTT
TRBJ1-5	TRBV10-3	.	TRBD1	CAISGTGGNQPQHF	TGTGCCATCAGTGGGACAGGGGGCAATCAGCCCCAGCATTTT
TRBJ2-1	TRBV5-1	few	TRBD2	CASSFGLAANEQFF	TGCGCCAGCAGCTTTGGACTAGCGGCCAATGAGCAGTTCTTC
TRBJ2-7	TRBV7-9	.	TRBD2	CASSWRGGGVYEQYF	TGTGCCAGCAGCTGGAGGGGCGGGGGGGTCTACGAGCAGTACTTC
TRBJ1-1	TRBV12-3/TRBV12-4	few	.	CASSTRQTAFF	TGTGCCAGCAGTACGCGACAGACGGCTTTCTTT
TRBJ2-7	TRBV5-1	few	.	CASTSDIAYEQYF	TGCGCCAGCACCTCAGACATCGCCTACGAGCAGTACTTC
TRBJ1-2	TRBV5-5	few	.	CASSFSGSANYGYTF	TGTGCCAGCAGCTTTTCCGGGTCGGCAAACTATGGCTACACCTTC
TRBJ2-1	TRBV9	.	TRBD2	CASSVGLAGGPGAYNEQFF	TGTGCCAGCAGCGTAGGGTTAGCGGGAGGGCCAGGGGCCTACAATGAGCAGTTCTTC
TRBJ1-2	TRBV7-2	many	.	CASSLAGGGGYTF	TGTGCCAGCAGCTTAGCGGGAGGTGGTGGCTACACCTTC
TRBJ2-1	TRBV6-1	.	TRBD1	CASRTGTGGDRTYNEQFF	TGTGCCAGCAGGACCGGGACAGGGGGCGATCGAACCTACAATGAGCAGTTCTTC
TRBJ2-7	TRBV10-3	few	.	CAIKDSSYEQYF	TGTGCCATCAAAGACAGCTCCTACGAGCAGTACTTC
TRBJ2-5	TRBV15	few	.	CATSREGIRETQYF	TGTGCCACCAGCAGAGAAGGGATTAGAGAGACCCAGTACTTC
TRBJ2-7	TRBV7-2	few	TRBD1	CASSESRGPYEQYF	TGTGCCAGCAGCGAAAGCAGGGGGCCCTACGAGCAGTACTTC
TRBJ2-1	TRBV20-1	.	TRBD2	CSARTSGFSSYNEQFF	TGCAGTGCTAGGACTAGCGGGTTTAGCTCCTACAATGAGCAGTTCTTC
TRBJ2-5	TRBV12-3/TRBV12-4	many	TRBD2	CASEAGAGVTQYF	TGTGCCAGCGAAGCGGGAGCAGGTGTTACCCAGTACTTC
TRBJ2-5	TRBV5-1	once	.	CASSLTGREPQETQYF	TGCGCCAGCAGCTTGACAGGGAGAGAACCACAAGAGACCCAGTACTTC
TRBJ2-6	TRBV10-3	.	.	CAISGTGHTGANVLTF	TGTGCCATCAGTGGAACAGGTCACACTGGGGCCAACGTCCTGACTTTC
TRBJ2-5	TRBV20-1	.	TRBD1	CSAATGTASRETQYF	TGCAGTGCAGCAACCGGGACAGCATCAAGGGAGACCCAGTACTTC
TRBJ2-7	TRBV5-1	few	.	CASSAEDYLNYYEQYF	TGCGCCAGCAGCGCCGAGGACTACCTAAATTACTACGAGCAGTACTTC
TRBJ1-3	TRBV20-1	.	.	CSALPGSGSGNTIYF	TGCAGTGCTCTCCCCGGGTCAGGCTCTGGAAACACCATATATTTT
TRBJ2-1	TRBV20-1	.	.	CSASESGRNNEQFF	TGCAGTGCTAGTGAGTCCGGGCGGAACAATGAGCAGTTCTTC
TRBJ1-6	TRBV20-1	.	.	CSAFSGRYNSPLHF	TGCAGTGCTTTTAGCGGGAGATATAATTCACCCCTCCACTTT
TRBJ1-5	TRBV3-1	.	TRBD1	CASSRDRVQPQHF	TGTGCCAGCAGCCGGGACAGGGTGCAGCCCCAGCATTTT
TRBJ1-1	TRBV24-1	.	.	CATSDQEQGNEAFF	TGTGCCACCAGTGACCAGGAGCAGGGTAATGAAGCTTTCTTT
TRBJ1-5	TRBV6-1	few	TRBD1	CASSPGGTGWNQPQHF	TGTGCCAGCAGTCCCGGGGGGACAGGGTGGAATCAGCCCCAGCATTTT